The sequence of this TCR beta chain was determined in a study of T cells after posttransplantation cyclophosphamide. Germline V gene sequence: CDR1 SGHRS, CDR2 YFSETQ. The length of the CDR3 is 13 residues. J gave up 5 bases and V 6 bases, and 6 bases lay outside the gene matches. Sequencing used immunoSEQ multiplex PCR; TCRdb keeps in-frame clones, though not all of them. The specimen has tens of thousands of clones, none found just once. On the day of bone marrow donation, the related graft donor provided peripheral blood. This clone was seen repeatedly, ten times or more. V gene TRBV5-1 combines with J gene TRBJ1-1, with 8 positions matching TRBD1. The TCR originated in a man younger than 40 in good health and a related stem cell transplant donor. The sequenced sample consisted of PBMCs. This chain's CDR3 is CASKGWTGTEAFF. The CDR3 DNA is TGCGCCAGCAAGGGGTGGACAGGGACTGAAGCTTTCTTT.